A single sample gave rise to the 15 T cell receptor beta chains below, sequenced in a study of cytomegalovirus exposure and HLA in healthy donors. Primers for the PCR totalled 60 Vbeta and 13 Jbeta. Assay used: immunoSEQ multiplex PCR; TCRdb lists only in-frame clones, some missing. The table has 200,000 or so clones, about 83% seen once. The sample taken for sequencing was PBMCs. The receptor source for this set is a human donor in good health.

This clone showed up just once. The genes are TRBV15 and TRBJ2-1, with TRBD2 as a possible D gene (6 bases). Trimming pared 4 bases from V and 0 bases from J, leaving 10 bases between. Per the germline V gene, CDR1 is LNHNV and CDR2 is YYDKDF (reference sequence). There are 15 residues in the CDR3. The CDR3 bases are TGTGCCACCAGCAATCCGGGAGTCTCCTACAATGAGCAGTTCTTC. Amino acids: CATSNPGVSYNEQFF.

This clone is medium-sized within its sample. J is TRBJ2-1 and V is TRBV6-5, with D possibly matching TRBD1 (6 bases). V was cut by 2 bases and J by 10 bases, with 15 bases left in between. This CDR3 region has 14 residues. Per the germline V gene, CDR1 is MNHEY and CDR2 is SVGAGI. CDR3 nucleotides: TGTGCCAGCAGTTACGGAGCGGACAGTAGGGAGCAGTTCTTC. It yields the protein CASSYGADSREQFF.

On this clone: One end of the junction is discordant with germline, which a read error may explain. The V call is TRBV7-9, the J call TRBJ1-4; TRBD1 might be the D (5 bases). The V gene's germline CDR1 is SEHNR and CDR2 FQNEAQ (reference sequence). The CDR3 length is 17 residues. The CDR3 DNA sequence: TGTTCCAGCAGCCCCTCAGGACACCCGGCAACTAATGAAAAACTGTTTTTT. Residues: CSSSPSGHPATNEKLFF.

This sequence joins TRBV6-4 and TRBJ2-2; D possibly corresponds to TRBD2 (6 bases). This CDR3 contains 15 residues. Germline V gene lookup returns CDR1 MRHNA and CDR2 SNTAGT. Deletions cut 5 bases from V and 0 bases from J, with 10 bases between. The CDR3 DNA sequence: TGTGCCAGCAGTAGGGACTTCCCGAACACCGGGGAGCTGTTTTTT. Translated: CASSRDFPNTGELFF.

The chain recombines TRBV4-2 with TRBJ1-6, with 10 bases that match TRBD1. CDR3 length equals 14 residues. V was clipped by 4 bases and J by 9 bases; unmatched bases: 3. CDR1 and CDR2 from the germline V gene are LGHNA and YNFKEQ. CDR3 bases: TGTGCCAGCAGCCCGGGACAGGGGAGTTCACCCCTCCACTTT. Translating it yields CASSPGQGSSPLHF.

The chain links TRBV27 to TRBJ1-1; no clear D gene. The CDR3 runs to 13 residues. Germline CDR1 is MNHEY and CDR2 is SMNVEV (reference sequence). The ends were cut back, 2 bases at V and 6 bases at J, with 10 bases in the middle. CDR3 in DNA: TGTGCCAGCAGTTTAACGGTAACCGCTGAAGCTTTCTTT. It specifies CASSLTVTAEAFF.

V usage is TRBV6-5 and J usage is TRBJ1-1; 8 positions agree with TRBD1. The length of the CDR3 is 15 residues. Germline V gene sequence: CDR1 MNHEY, CDR2 SVGAGI. J was trimmed by 0 bases and V by 6 bases; bases with no gene match: 6. This CDR3 reads CASSRDRGVNTEAFF. In nucleotides, the CDR3 is TGTGCCAGCAGCCGAGACAGGGGAGTGAACACTGAAGCTTTCTTT.

The chain has TRBV7-2 and TRBJ2-1, with 13 bases identical to TRBD2. Germline V lookup: CDR1 SGHTA, CDR2 FQGNSA. The CDR3 consists of 17 residues. Trimming at V came to 7 bases and at J to 9 bases, leaving 15 bases not matched to a gene. Here the CDR3 DNA reads TGTGCCAGCACCTCAATGTGGACTAGCGGGAGTTTAGGTGAGCAGTTCTTC. It yields the protein CASTSMWTSGSLGEQFF. The full variable domain, with the rest looked up from reference TRBV7-2 and TRBJ2-1, is GAGVSQSPSNKVTEKGKDVELRCDPISGHTALYWYRQSLGQGLEFLIYFQGNSAPDKSGLPSDRFSAERTGGSVSTLTIQRTQQEDSAVYLCASTSMWTSGSLGEQFFGPGTRLTVL.

The V call is TRBV6-5, the J call TRBJ2-3, with TRBD2 matching over 8 bases. The V gene's germline CDR1 is MNHEY and CDR2 SVGAGI. After removal of 4 bases from V and 5 bases from J, the junction contained 2 bases not matched to a gene. This CDR3 has 13 residues. CDR3 nucleotides: TGTGCCAGCAGTTTAGCGGGAAAAGATACGCAGTATTTT. It encodes CASSLAGKDTQYF.

The chain combines TRBV9 with TRBJ1-2; the D is unclear. CDR1 is SGDLS and CDR2 is YYNGEE in the germline V gene. Trimming shortened V by 0 bases and J by 2 bases, and 14 bases separated the two germline ends. The CDR3 runs to 16 residues. CDR3 in amino acids: CASSVGGGLTNYGYTF. CDR3 nucleotide sequence: TGTGCCAGCAGCGTAGGAGGAGGACTGACCAACTATGGCTACACCTTC.

The chain carries TRBV5-1 and TRBJ2-1; 14 nucleotides match TRBD2. Germline trimming cut 5 bases from V and 7 bases from J; bases unmatched to any gene: 5. The CDR3 spans 15 residues. Germline loops: CDR1 SGHRS, CDR2 YFSETQ. The CDR3 protein is CASRPGTSGSNEQFF. The CDR3 nucleotides are TGCGCCAGCAGACCCGGGACTAGCGGGAGTAATGAGCAGTTCTTC.

The chain recombines TRBV9 with TRBJ1-6, with 12 positions matching TRBD1. CDR1 and CDR2 from the germline V gene are SGDLS and YYNGEE. The junction had 6 bases not matched to a gene; V was cut back by 3 bases and J by 8 bases. This CDR3 comprises 16 residues. The CDR3 loop reads CASSDPGQGAYSPLHF. The CDR3, as DNA: TGTGCCAGCAGCGATCCGGGACAGGGGGCTTATTCACCCCTCCACTTT.

CDR3 residues: CASSLDQGLQETQYF. In nucleotides, the CDR3 is TGTGCCAGCAGCTTAGACCAGGGCCTCCAAGAGACCCAGTACTTC. The chain couples TRBV7-9 to TRBJ2-5; D may be TRBD1 (5 bases). The CDR3 runs 15 residues. Trimming removed 1 base at V and 1 base at J, with 10 bases between. Germline lookup yields CDR1 SEHNR and CDR2 FQNEAQ (reference sequence).

About this clone itself: At one of its ends the junction is not consistent with the germline gene, which may arise from a read error. V and J are TRBV5-1 and TRBJ1-1, with 7 positions matching TRBD1. The CDR3 runs 14 residues. Germline lookup yields CDR1 SGHRS and CDR2 YFSETQ. The CDR3 DNA reads as TGCGCCAGCAGCGCATTTGGGACAGAACGTGAAGTTTTCTTT. It encodes CASSAFGTEREVFF.

This clone occurred once. V is TRBV6-5 and J is TRBJ1-2, with D possibly being TRBD1 (6 bases). Germline V lookup: CDR1 MNHEY, CDR2 SVGAGI. This CDR3 is 16 amino acids long. Trimming removed 2 bases at V and 2 bases at J, with 15 bases between. The CDR3 DNA reads TGTGCCAGCAGTTACGGGTCCCCGGACAGCAACTATGGCTACACCTTC. Translation gives CASSYGSPDSNYGYTF.